This T cell receptor beta chain was recorded in a study of identical twins. General study points: A cross-sectional statistical analysis, not follow-up of the same donors, supported the conclusions. Twins shared beta out-of-frame sequences in excess, but this excess was weaker. Out-of-frame sharing of TCR alpha in monozygotic twins was underestimated by models.

Each donor (without exception) was a healthy Caucasian. A single record per CDR3 protein comes from TCRdb applying MiXCR to the 5' RACE reads. The table lists roughly 1,500,000 distinct CDR3 sequences, about 32% of them singletons. On this clonotype: Its antigen is unknown. A much larger clone differs from this one at a single base, so this may be a read error.

The V gene lost 6 bases and the J gene lost 4 bases, with 6 bases spanning the gap. Germline CDR1 is MNHEY and CDR2 is SVGEGT. The CDR3 spans 11 residues. This TCR was sampled from a newborn girl in good health. The sample consisted of cord blood. V usage is TRBV6-2 or TRBV6-3 and J usage is TRBJ1-2; D possibly corresponds to TRBD1 (5 bases). CDR3 amino acids: CASRQAYGYTF. The CDR3 coding sequence is TGTGCCAGCAGACAGGCCTATGGCTACACCTTC.